Each of the 17 T cell receptor beta chains below was sequenced from the same sample in a study of T cell responses to AZD1222 COVID-19 vaccine. The repertoire was sequenced with immunoSEQ multiplex PCR; TCRdb's copy has only in-frame clones and lacks some. There are 89,000 or so clones in the sample; over 75% occur only once, and roughly 15% lies in the top ten. The starting material was peripheral blood, obtained on day 0 of AZD1222 vaccination. These receptors originate from an adult in good health.

This sequence joins TRBV6-4 and TRBJ1-5; tentative D call: TRBD1 (5 bases). The CDR3 runs to 15 residues. The germline V and J ends were trimmed by 5 bases and 2 bases, with 13 bases remaining between them. CDR1 and CDR2 from the germline V gene are MRHNA and SNTAGT. CDR3 nucleotides: TGTGCCAGCAGTAGCCAGGGTGGTGGCAATCAGCCCCAGCATTTT. This encodes CASSSQGGGNQPQHF.

The V gene is TRBV19, the J gene TRBJ2-3, with D possibly being TRBD1 (6 bases). Looked up from germline, CDR1 is LNHDA and CDR2 is SQIVND (reference sequence). V dropped 3 bases and J dropped 2 bases, with 12 bases sitting between them. This CDR3 is built from 15 residues. In nucleotides, the CDR3 is TGTGCCAGTAGTATCCGACAGGAGCCCACAGATACGCAGTATTTT. It yields the protein CASSIRQEPTDTQYF.

V gene TRBV3-1 (or the pseudogene TRBV3-2) combines with J gene TRBJ1-2, with D possibly TRBD1 on 6 matching bases. V was cut by 0 bases and J by 7 bases, with 12 bases left in between. The CDR3 length is 14 residues. Germline V lookup: CDR1 LGHDT, CDR2 YNNKEL (reference sequence). The CDR3 here is CASSQDSGVSGYTF. The CDR3 region has the DNA TGTGCCAGCAGCCAAGATTCAGGGGTAAGTGGCTACACCTTC.

The genes are TRBV28 and TRBJ1-2; D gene unclear. CDR3 size: 13 residues. Trimming left V 4 bases short and J 6 bases short, with 12 bases between. Germline CDR1 MDHEN, CDR2 SYDVKM. The CDR3 loop is CASSYVSLDGYTF. CDR3 DNA sequence: TGTGCCAGCAGTTACGTCAGCCTGGATGGCTACACCTTC.

The rearrangement links TRBV3-1 (or the pseudogene TRBV3-2) to TRBJ1-2; no definite D call. In germline, CDR1 is LGHDT, CDR2 YNNKEL (reference sequence). The V and J ends lost 1 base and 5 bases respectively, with 14 bases between them. The CDR3 spans 15 residues. For the CDR3, the DNA is TGTGCCAGCAGCCAAGGGGAGGGTATAGGTTATGGCTACACCTTC. The encoded protein is CASSQGEGIGYGYTF.

The rearrangement links TRBV7-9 to TRBJ2-7; 7 bases fit TRBD1. The junction had 10 bases not matched to a gene; V was cut back by 6 bases and J by 5 bases. The CDR3 spans 14 residues. Germline V gene lookup returns CDR1 SEHNR and CDR2 FQNEAQ (reference sequence). The DNA for the CDR3 is TGTGCCAGCAGAAACCGGGACAGACTGCACGAGCAGTACTTC. As protein: CASRNRDRLHEQYF.

The chain combines TRBV15 with TRBJ2-7; D may be TRBD2 (6 bases). The length of the CDR3 is 14 residues. With 5 bases removed from V and 1 base from J, the gap between germline ends came to 12 bases. Germline values: CDR1 LNHNV, CDR2 YYDKDF (reference sequence). The CDR3 DNA follows: TGTGCCACCAGCGTGGGGGGAGAGTCCTACGAGCAGTACTTC. Encoded protein: CATSVGGESYEQYF.

J is TRBJ2-3 and V is TRBV6-6; D not resolved. V dropped 6 bases and J dropped 2 bases, with 9 bases sitting between them. The CDR3 has 13 residues. CDR1 and CDR2 (germline): MNHNY, SVGAGI (reference sequence). Here the CDR3 DNA reads TGTGCCAGCAGATTGGACGCCACAGATACGCAGTATTTT. Its protein product is CASRLDATDTQYF.

The chain employs TRBV18 and TRBJ2-7; 7 bases line up with TRBD2. Germline V CDR1 and CDR2: KGHSH, LQKENI. V was clipped by 8 bases and J by 0 bases; unmatched bases: 4. The CDR3 sequence is 13 residues long. CDR3 in amino acids: CASGAGSSYEQYF. Here the CDR3 DNA reads TGTGCCAGCGGAGCGGGGAGCTCCTACGAGCAGTACTTC.

The chain uses TRBV2 and TRBJ1-2; TRBD1 is a possible D gene (5 bases). The CDR3 runs 15 residues. Germline V gene sequence: CDR1 SNHLY, CDR2 FYNNEI. V was cut by 5 bases and J by 0 bases, with 13 bases left in between. The CDR3 DNA is TGTGCCAGCAGTCTGGGCCAGGGAGCTAACTATGGCTACACCTTC. As protein: CASSLGQGANYGYTF. The full variable domain, with the rest looked up from reference TRBV2 and TRBJ1-2, is EPEVTQTPSHQVTQMGQEVILRCVPISNHLYFYWYRQILGQKVEFLVSFYNNEISEKSEIFDDQFSVERPDGSNFTLKIRSTKLEDSAMYFCASSLGQGANYGYTFGSGTRLTVV.

The V gene is TRBV3-1 (or the pseudogene TRBV3-2), the J gene TRBJ2-1, with D unclear. The germline V gene encodes CDR1 LGHDT and CDR2 YNNKEL (reference sequence). This CDR3 is 11 amino acids long. CDR3 sequence (DNA): TGTTCCTCGAGGTCCTACAATGAGCAGTTCTTC. It translates to CSSRSYNEQFF.

This clone was seen a single time. The rearrangement uses TRBV5-1 and TRBJ2-1, with TRBD2 matching 10 bases. CDR3 length equals 16 residues. The J segment lost 4 bases and the V segment lost 0 bases, leaving 4 bases of the junction unmatched. Per the germline V gene, CDR1 is SGHRS and CDR2 is YFSETQ. CDR3 bases: TGCGCCAGCAGCTTGGGAGGGACTAGCGATTACAATGAGCAGTTCTTC. Its protein is CASSLGGTSDYNEQFF.

The chain recombines TRBV24-1 with TRBJ1-2, with TRBD1 identical over 7 bases. The germline V gene has CDR1 KGHDR and CDR2 SFDVKD. After removal of 7 bases from V and 0 bases from J, the junction contained 7 bases not matched to a gene. The CDR3 loop spans 15 amino acids. DNA of the CDR3: TGTGCCACCAGCCACCGGGACAGTTCTAACTATGGCTACACCTTC. Encoded protein: CATSHRDSSNYGYTF.

This chain links TRBV11-2 with TRBJ1-4, with TRBD1 identical over 7 bases. Per the germline V gene, CDR1 is SGHAT and CDR2 is FQNNGV. The CDR3 covers 15 residues. The J segment lost 7 bases and the V segment lost 2 bases, leaving 7 bases of the junction unmatched. The CDR3 bases are TGTGCCAGCAGCTTATCCGCAGGGGGTGGTGAAAAACTGTTTTTT. It codes for CASSLSAGGGEKLFF.

The J gene is TRBJ1-4, the V gene TRBV19; no clear D. Trimming shortened V by 10 bases and J by 0 bases, and 12 bases separated the two germline ends. The CDR3 runs to 14 residues. Germline V gives CDR1 LNHDA, CDR2 SQIVND (reference sequence). The CDR3 region is CATAQQATNEKLFF. The DNA of the CDR3 is TGTGCCACCGCCCAACAAGCAACTAATGAAAAACTGTTTTTT. The full variable domain, its missing parts supplied by reference TRBV19 and TRBJ1-4, is DGGITQSPKYLFRKEGQNVTLSCEQNLNHDAMYWYRQDPGQGLRLIYYSQIVNDFQKGDIAEGYSVSREKKESFPLTVTSAQKNPTAFYLCATAQQATNEKLFFGSGTQLSVL.

The count of this clone is one. This chain uses TRBV20-1 with TRBJ2-1; D is unresolved. Germline loops: CDR1 DFQATT, CDR2 SNEGSKA (reference sequence). The CDR3 runs to 10 residues. V lost 6 bases and J lost 5, with 5 bases in between. The CDR3 nucleotides are TGCAGTGCAAGGGACAATGAGCAGTTCTTC. Its protein product is CSARDNEQFF.

Remarks on this clone: One junction end does not reproduce the germline sequence, and a read error may be involved. This chain joins TRBV30 and TRBJ1-5; the D is unclear. The germline V gene has CDR1 GTSNPN and CDR2 SVGIG (reference sequence). This CDR3 region has 13 residues. The chain's CDR3 is CAGRHSPDQPQHF. The CDR3 region has the DNA TGTGCCGGGAGGCACTCCCCTGATCAGCCCCAGCATTTT.